A single T cell receptor beta chain is shown here with its context. What it recognizes is unknown. At one boundary the junction diverges from the germline segment, which might be a read error. No cell sorting was done before RNA was extracted from the tissue. Three rounds of nested PCR, following a modified ARM-PCR protocol, produced the TCRbeta library. Using its own MiXCR run on the multiplex PCR reads, TCRdb lists one record per CDR3 protein. The repertoire includes over 110,000 distinct CDR3 sequences, about 71% of them detected once, and 18% sits in the top ten. The source of the sample is a study of tumor and adjacent non-tumor tissue in lung cancer. The study, taken as a whole, reports: In normal lung, the top 100 clones were significantly more dominant than in tumor.

Sequenced sample: lung tumor tissue. This TCR derives from a man in his 60s with small cell lung cancer.

The CDR3 nucleotides are TGCGCCAGCAGTTACAGCGGGAATTCGTACAATGACCAGTTCTTC. Protein product: CASSYSGNSYNDQFF. The chain employs TRBV5-1 and TRBJ2-1; 7 bases match TRBD2. Germline CDR1 is SGHRS and CDR2 is YFSETQ. The CDR3 runs to 15 residues.